The T cell receptor beta chain under discussion was sequenced for a study of cytomegalovirus exposure and HLA in healthy donors. This clone appeared once. As yet, its antigen is unknown. This PCR relied on a set of 60 Vbeta primers and 13 Jbeta primers. Only in-frame clones appear in the TCRdb table, and some are missing; sequencing was by immunoSEQ multiplex PCR. The sample shows about 180,000 clones, around 80% of them seen only once. This CDR3 contains 15 residues. Germline CDR1 reads WSHSY; CDR2 reads SAAADI. With 5 bases clipped from V and 7 bases from J, the junction kept 9 bases outside the gene matches. Findings and limits, study-wide: Most subjects' HLA-A and HLA-B alleles were reportedly predicted from TCR beta sequences.

Sequencing input: PBMCs. The clonotype originates from a girl aged 2 to 9 in good health and CMV-seropositive. The chain has TRBV10-2 and TRBJ1-5, with 9 positions matching TRBD1. This CDR3 reads CASSPTGGVGQPQHF. The CDR3 DNA follows: TGCGCCAGCAGTCCGACAGGGGGGGTAGGGCAGCCCCAGCATTTT.